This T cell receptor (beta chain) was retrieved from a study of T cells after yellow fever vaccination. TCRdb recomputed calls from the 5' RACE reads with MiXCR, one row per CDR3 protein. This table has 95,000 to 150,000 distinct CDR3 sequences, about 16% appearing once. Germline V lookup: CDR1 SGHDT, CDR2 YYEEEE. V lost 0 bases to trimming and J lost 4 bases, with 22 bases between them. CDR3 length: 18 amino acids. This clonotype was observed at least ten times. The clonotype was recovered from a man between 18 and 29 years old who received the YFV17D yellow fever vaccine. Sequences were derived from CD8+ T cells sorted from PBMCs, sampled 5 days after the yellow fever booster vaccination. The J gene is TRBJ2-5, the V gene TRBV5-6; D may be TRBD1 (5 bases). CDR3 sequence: CASSLARASRSGGETQYF. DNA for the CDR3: TGTGCCAGCAGCTTGGCCAGGGCATCACGGTCGGGTGGAGAGACCCAGTACTTC.